Given below is one T cell receptor beta chain in context. The antigen remains undetermined. This record comes from a study of CD8 T cells in Susac syndrome. General study results and limits: The study conceded that its TCR sequencing and HLA analysis involved relatively few individuals.

CDR3 length equals 14 residues. Looked up from germline, CDR1 is SEHNR and CDR2 is FQNEAQ (reference sequence). V gave up 5 bases and J gave up 1 base, with 12 bases separating them. Reverse transcription of about 0.45 to 1 ug RNA used random hexamers. TCRdb re-derived calls from the immunoSEQ multiplex PCR reads in MiXCR, one entry per CDR3 protein. The repertoire holds a few hundred thousand distinct CDR3 sequences, with around 84% as singletons. Material for sequencing was CD8+ T cells from PBMCs. The chain links TRBV7-9 to TRBJ2-7; D is unresolved. This TCR was recovered from a human donor with multiple sclerosis. The CDR3 bases are TGTGCCAGCAGCCCCTTCAGCGATTCCTACGAGCAGTACTTC. Protein product: CASSPFSDSYEQYF.